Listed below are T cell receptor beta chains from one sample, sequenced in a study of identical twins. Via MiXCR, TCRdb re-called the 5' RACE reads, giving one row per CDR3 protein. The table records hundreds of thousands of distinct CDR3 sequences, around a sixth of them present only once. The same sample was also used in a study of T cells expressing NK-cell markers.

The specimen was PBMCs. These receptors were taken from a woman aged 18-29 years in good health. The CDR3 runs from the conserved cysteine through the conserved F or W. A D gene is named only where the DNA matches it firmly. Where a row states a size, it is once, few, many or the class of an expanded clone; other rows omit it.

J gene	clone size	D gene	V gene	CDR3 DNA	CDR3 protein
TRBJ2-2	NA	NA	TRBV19	TGTGCCAGTAAGGCACAGCCGAACACCGGGGAGCTGTTTTTT	CASKAQPNTGELFF
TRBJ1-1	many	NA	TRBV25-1	TGTGCCAGCAGTGAATTAGGCGGGATGAACACTGAAGCTTTCTTT	CASSELGGMNTEAFF
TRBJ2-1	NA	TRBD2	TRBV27	TGTGCCAGCAGTGTGCAGGCGGGAGGCGATGAGCAGTTCTTC	CASSVQAGGDEQFF
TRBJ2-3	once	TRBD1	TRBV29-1	TGCAGCGCTGCTCGGCAGGGGGTTCCCCCAGATACGCAGTATTTT	CSAARQGVPPDTQYF
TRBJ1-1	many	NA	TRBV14	TGTGCCAGCAGCCGGGGGCTGAACACTGAAGCTTTCTTT	CASSRGLNTEAFF
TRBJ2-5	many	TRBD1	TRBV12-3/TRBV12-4	TGCGCCAGCAGCTTACGGACAGGGCAAGAGACCCAGTACTTC	CASSLRTGQETQYF
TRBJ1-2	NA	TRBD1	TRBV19	TGTGCCAGTAGTCAGACAGGGAGGGACGGCTACACCTTC	CASSQTGRDGYTF
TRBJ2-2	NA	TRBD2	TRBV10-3	TGTGCCATCACCCTGGGACTAGCGGGAGTTGCCGGGGAGCTGTTTTTT	CAITLGLAGVAGELFF
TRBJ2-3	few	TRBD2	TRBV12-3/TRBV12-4	TGTGCCAGCAGTTTACCCCCCGGGAGGTCGGGAGATACGCAGTATTTT	CASSLPPGRSGDTQYF
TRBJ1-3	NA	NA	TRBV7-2	TGTGCCAGCAGCCCAGACCACTCCTCTGGAAACACCATATATTTT	CASSPDHSSGNTIYF
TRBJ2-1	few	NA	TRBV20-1	TGCAGTGCTAGGCCTAGCTTCGTAACGAATGAGCAGTTCTTC	CSARPSFVTNEQFF
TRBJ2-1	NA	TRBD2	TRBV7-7	TGTGCCAGCAGCTTTTCTAGCGGGAAAGCCGGTGAGCAGTTCTTC	CASSFSSGKAGEQFF
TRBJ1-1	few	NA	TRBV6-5	TGTGCCAGCAGTTACGGGGGCGGGGACACTGAAGCTTTCTTT	CASSYGGGDTEAFF
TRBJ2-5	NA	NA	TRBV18	TGTGCCAGCTCCCTCGGAGGGGCTACGTACCAAGAGACCCAGTACTTC	CASSLGGATYQETQYF
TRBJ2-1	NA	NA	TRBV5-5	TGTGCCAGCAGCTTGCCCAGGGGCGACAATGAGCAGTTCTTC	CASSLPRGDNEQFF
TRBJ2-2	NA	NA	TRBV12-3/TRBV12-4	TGTGCCAGCAGTTTTAGGACCCCAGGGGACACCGGGGAGCTGTTTTTT	CASSFRTPGDTGELFF
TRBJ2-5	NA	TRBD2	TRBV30	TGTGCCTGGAGTGCCACAGCGGGAGGTGAGACCCAGTACTTC	CAWSATAGGETQYF
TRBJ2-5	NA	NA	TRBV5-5	TGTGCCAGCAGCTTGACCGAACCCAGAGCGACCCAGTACTTC	CASSLTEPRATQYF
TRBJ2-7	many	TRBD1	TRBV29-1	TGCAGCGTTGCCACAGGGGGCGATTCCTACGAGCAGTACTTC	CSVATGGDSYEQYF
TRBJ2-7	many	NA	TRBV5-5	TGTGCCAGCAGCTGGAGGGGGAGCTCCTACGAGCAGTACTTC	CASSWRGSSYEQYF
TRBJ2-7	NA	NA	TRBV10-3	TGTGCCATCAGTGAGGGGACGGGCTCCTACGAGCAGTACTTC	CAISEGTGSYEQYF
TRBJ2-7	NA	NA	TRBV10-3	TGTGCCATCTCCGTTCATAACGAGCAGTACTTC	CAISVHNEQYF
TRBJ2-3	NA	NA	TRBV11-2	TGTGCCAGCAGCCCCGGCCCCTCCCTGGGTACGCAGTATTTT	CASSPGPSLGTQYF
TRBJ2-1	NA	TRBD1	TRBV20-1	TGCAGTGCTAGTTTTCGGGACAGGTACAATGAGCAGTTCTTC	CSASFRDRYNEQFF
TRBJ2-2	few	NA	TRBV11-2	TGTGCCAGCAGCCTACTTTGGGGGCCGGAGAACACCGGGGAGCTGTTTTTT	CASSLLWGPENTGELFF
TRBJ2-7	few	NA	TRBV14	TGTGCCAGCAGCCAAGGGGGTTTCGAGCAGTACTTC	CASSQGGFEQYF
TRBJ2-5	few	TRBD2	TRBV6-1	TGTGCCAGCAGCCGGGGGGGATGGGTCGGGGAGACCCAGTACTTC	CASSRGGWVGETQYF
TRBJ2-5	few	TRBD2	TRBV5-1	TGCGCCAGCCGAAGCGGGAGGGAGACCCAGTACTTC	CASRSGRETQYF
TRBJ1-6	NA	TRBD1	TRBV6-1	TGTGCCAGCAGGAGACAGGGGGCTGGTTCACCCCTCCACTTT	CASRRQGAGSPLHF
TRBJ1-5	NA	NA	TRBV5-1	TGCGCCAGCAGCTTGGATTTCGGCAATCAGCCCCAGCATTTT	CASSLDFGNQPQHF
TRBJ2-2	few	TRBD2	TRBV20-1	TGCAGTGCTAGGGGGACTAGCGGGAGGGAGCTGTTTTTT	CSARGTSGRELFF
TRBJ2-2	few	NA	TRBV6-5	TGTGCCAGCAGTTGGGACGGGGCCACCGGGGAGCTGTTTTTT	CASSWDGATGELFF
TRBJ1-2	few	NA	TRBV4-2	TGTGCCAGCAGCCAAGATCTGTCAGGGGCCAACTATGGCTACACCTTC	CASSQDLSGANYGYTF
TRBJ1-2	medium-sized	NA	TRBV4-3	TGCGCCAGCAGCCAAGAATGGGACGACGGTGTTAACTATGGCTACACCTTC	CASSQEWDDGVNYGYTF
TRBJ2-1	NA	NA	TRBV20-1	TGCAGTGCTAGTGAGGACGTTGAGCAGTTCTTC	CSASEDVEQFF
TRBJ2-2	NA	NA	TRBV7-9	TGTGCCAGCAGCTCCCCTTGGGGAGATATGTCCGGGGAGCTGTTTTTT	CASSSPWGDMSGELFF
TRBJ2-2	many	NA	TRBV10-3	TGTGCCATCAGTGGGCTAGGCACCGGGGAGCTGTTTTTT	CAISGLGTGELFF
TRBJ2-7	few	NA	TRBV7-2	TGTGCCAGCAGTCGCCGGGACGGCTCCTACGAGCAGTACTTC	CASSRRDGSYEQYF
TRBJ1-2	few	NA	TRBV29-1	TGCAGCGTGGTGGTGGGTCCTAACTATGGCTACACCTTC	CSVVVGPNYGYTF
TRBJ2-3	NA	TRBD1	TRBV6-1	TGTGCCAGCCTAAACCGGGACAGGGGATCTTATACGCAGTATTTT	CASLNRDRGSYTQYF
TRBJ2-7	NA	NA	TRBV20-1	TGCAGTGCTAGAGACCCGCAGCGGAGGACACTCGAGCAGTACTTC	CSARDPQRRTLEQYF
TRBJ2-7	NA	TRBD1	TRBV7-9	TGTGCCAGCAGCAGATCGGGACAGGTCTACGAGCAGTACTTC	CASSRSGQVYEQYF
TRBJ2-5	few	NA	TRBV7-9	TGTGCCAGCAGCGGACTGACCAGCGGGACCCAGTACTTC	CASSGLTSGTQYF
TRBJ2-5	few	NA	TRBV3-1	TGTGCCAGCAGCCAAGATTGGGGAGGATCAAGAGAGACCCAGTACTTC	CASSQDWGGSRETQYF
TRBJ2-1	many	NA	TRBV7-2	TGTGCCAGCACTGAGGCCGTTAGCTCCTACAATGAGCAGTTCTTC	CASTEAVSSYNEQFF
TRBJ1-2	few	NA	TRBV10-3	TGTGCCATCAGTGAGGCCCGGGGGGCCCTTGGCTACACCTTC	CAISEARGALGYTF
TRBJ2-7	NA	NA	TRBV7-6	TGTGCCAGCAGCTTAGATGATCAATACTACGAGCAGTACTTC	CASSLDDQYYEQYF
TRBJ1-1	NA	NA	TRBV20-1	TGCAGTGCTAGAGATAAGCGAAGAGGGTTGGACACTGAAGCTTTCTTT	CSARDKRRGLDTEAFF
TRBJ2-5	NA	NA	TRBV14	TGTGCCAGCAGCCAAGATAGGTTTCGAGGAGAGACCCAGTACTTC	CASSQDRFRGETQYF
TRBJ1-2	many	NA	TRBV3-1	TGTGCCAGCAGCCCCCAACGGTTCAGGGCCCACTATGGCTACACCTTC	CASSPQRFRAHYGYTF
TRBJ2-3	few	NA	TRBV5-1	TGCGCCAGCAGCTTCGCAGAGATAGGGGATACGCAGTATTTT	CASSFAEIGDTQYF
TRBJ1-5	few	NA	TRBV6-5	TGTGCCAGCAGTTCCAGTAGTCTCGGCAATCAGCCCCAGCATTTT	CASSSSSLGNQPQHF
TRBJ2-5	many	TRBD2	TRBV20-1	TGCAGTGCTAACCCTAGCGGGAGTACAGAGACCCAGTACTTC	CSANPSGSTETQYF
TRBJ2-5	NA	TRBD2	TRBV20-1	TGCAGTGCTAAGCGGGGGCCTCCCGGGGGGACCCAGTACTTC	CSAKRGPPGGTQYF
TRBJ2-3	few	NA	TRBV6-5	TGTGCCAGCAGTTCGGTTCCCCGGAGAGATACGCAGTATTTT	CASSSVPRRDTQYF
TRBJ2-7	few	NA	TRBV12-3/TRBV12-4	TGTGCCAGCAGTAGGCCCACAGGCGTCCTCTCCTACGAGCAGTACTTC	CASSRPTGVLSYEQYF